This T cell receptor (beta chain) was recorded in a study of blood T cell repertoires in COVID-19. Turning to the study itself: Italy, Spain and the United States were the sources of the convalescent and acute COVID-19 samples. PBMCs, B-cell-depleted T cells, or T cells provided the cDNA or gDNA that made up the material.

This clone was found a few times. Authors' data handling: Nucleated cell number was recorded as an estimate derived from reference gene primer amplification. Measured with immunoSEQ multiplex PCR; TCRdb has only the in-frame clones, and not every one. D and trimming were read from the DNA, whereas the V and J calls and clone size are those reported in that table. In the table there are roughly 59,000 clones, roughly 80% of which are singletons. Germline CDR1 SGDLS, CDR2 YYNGEE. V lost 4 bases and J lost 0, with 11 bases in between. This CDR3 spans 15 amino acids. This rearrangement joins TRBV9 to TRBJ2-1, with TRBD2 as a possible D gene (5 bases). The receptor's source is a human donor in a cohort sampled during active COVID-19. The sequenced sample was peripheral blood. The CDR3 coding sequence is TGTGCCAGCAGCCGCGGAGGAAGCTCCTACAATGAGCAGTTCTTC. Its translation is CASSRGGSSYNEQFF.